This entry concerns a single T cell receptor beta chain. Per the germline V gene, CDR1 is LGHNA and CDR2 is YNFKEQ. Trimming removed 0 bases from V and 1 base from J, with 11 bases in between. The CDR3 has 16 residues. This record comes from a study of OX40 agonist ivuxolimab in advanced cancers. Study as a whole: Every 2 weeks, patients got intravenous ivuxolimab at one of six dose levels (0.01-10 mg/kg).

Sequencing was performed with immunoSEQ multiplex PCR; in TCRdb, only in-frame clones are kept and a portion is missing. This sample has 45,000 to 60,000 clones, with approximately 90% found just once. The gene calls are TRBV4-2 and TRBJ2-3; D unclear. Sequenced here: CD4+ or CD8+ T cells sorted from blood, sampled in a trial of the OX40 agonist ivuxolimab. This TCR came from an adult with an advanced solid tumor such as melanoma, head and neck, liver or kidney cancer. CDR3 amino acids: CASSQESPSGTDTQYF. The CDR3 DNA follows: TGTGCCAGCAGCCAAGAATCCCCCTCCGGCACAGATACGCAGTATTTT.